Here is one T cell receptor beta chain with its context. CDR3 length equals 15 residues. V was clipped by 1 base and J by 7 bases; unmatched bases: 9. Germline values: CDR1 LGHDT, CDR2 YNNKEL (reference sequence). MiXCR, applied by TCRdb to the RT-PCR reads, yields one record per CDR3 protein. Of about 680,000 distinct CDR3 sequences listed, 14% are singletons. The sample was memory CD4+ T cells from blood. The TCR comes from a female donor in good health, serving as a healthy control. V gene TRBV3-1 combines with J gene TRBJ1-1; 7 bases fit TRBD1. The DNA of the CDR3 is TGTGCCAGCAGCCAAGCTAGGGGGCGGGCGGATGAAGCTTTCTTT. Amino acid sequence: CASSQARGRADEAFF. The variable domain in full, completed from reference TRBV3-1 and TRBJ1-1, reads DTAVSQTPKYLVTQMGNDKSIKCEQNLGHDTMYWYKQDSKKFLKIMFSYNNKELIINETVPNRFSPKSPDKAHLNLHINSLELGDSAVYFCASSQARGRADEAFFGQGTRLTVV.